The clone carrying this T cell receptor (beta chain) was found once. Antigen unknown. Through a sample-barcoded 5' primer and a J-beta primer mix, a second PCR was run for roughly 7 to 11 cycles. TCRdb re-called the 5' RACE reads with MiXCR, one entry per CDR3 protein. The repertoire has around 1,600,000 distinct CDR3 sequences, about 42% of them found once; the top ten carry approximately 4%. This CDR3 is built from 15 residues. Trimming shortened V by 5 bases and J by 5 bases, and 18 bases separated the two germline ends. The germline V gene has CDR1 SEHNR and CDR2 FQNEAQ (reference sequence). The record originates from a study of blood T cells in healthy people across ages. Study-level points and caveats: More naive CD4+ cells and higher diversity were found in long-lived than in aged donors. TCR beta diversity tracked closely with naive T cell percentage.

The material sequenced was blood. The receptor's source is a woman under 30 in good health. The chain carries TRBV7-9 and TRBJ2-5; D ambiguous. CDR3 sequence (DNA): TGTGCCAGCAGCAAACCTAAGGGCCGCGAGGAGACCCAGTACTTC. Amino acid sequence: CASSKPKGREETQYF.